This paragraph reports one T cell receptor (beta chain). The antigen it binds to is not known. No base quality values were provided; no much bigger clone lies one nucleotide off. This sample is drawn from a study of T cell responses to AZD1222 COVID-19 vaccine (dated by TCRdb to about 2021). Background on the whole study: A total of 240 or so trial participants underwent TCR sequencing, of whom roughly 210 had received two doses of AZD1222 and roughly 26 had received two doses of the MenACWY control vaccine. Enrollment into the trials was organized by age into subgroups of 18-55, 56-69 and 70-plus years, and those subgroups contained roughly 140, 27 and 60 TCR-sequenced participants, respectively. Study-wide findings and limitations: Spike-specific TCR breadth and depth rose significantly after two AZD1222 doses compared with day 0 and with MenACWY recipients. In the small 56-69-year group, the increase in depth fell short of significance, most likely because of low power. Most participants were white British and females outnumbered males, and the authors suggested that clonal diversity may have been underestimated. Only five to seven AZD1222 recipients were SARS-CoV-2 seropositive at baseline, limiting conclusions about previously exposed vaccinees. The whole spike protein was spanned by vaccine-associated CD4 TCRs, and dominant responses were seen in regions 160-218 and 743-854. Epitopes outside the regions mutated in the B.1.351 and B.1.1.7 variants were reportedly recognized by nearly half of the unique spike-specific TCRs. No day 14 peak-response samples were available, so repertoires were characterized only after the peak T cell response.

The CDR3 covers 13 residues, taking in both the cysteine and the phenylalanine. This entry keeps only the CDR3 DNA: 39 bases, framed from base 1. CDR1 and CDR2, looked up from the germline V gene, are MNHEY and SVGAGI. V and J are trimmed by 6 bases and 6 bases, and the gene matches miss 2 bases of the junction. The time point label here, explained by the study, means: about 28 days (+/-7) after the second vaccine dose. The treatment or condition label corresponds to: meningococcal conjugate vaccine given as trial control. Vaccinee samples were obtained from the UK trials COV001 and COV002, which included a single-blind randomized controlled phase 2/3 trial of AZD1222 (ChAdOx1 nCoV-19) in healthy adults. For TCRbeta chain sequencing, PBMC samples from trial participants were taken at day 0 and at day 28 after the second dose. The CDR3 regions of human TCRbeta chains were analyzed by immunosequencing. The original methods were these. Repertoire TCRs were matched against a reference library of SARS-CoV-2-specific TCRs generated with the MIRA antigen-specificity platform. Breadth meant the fraction of unique TCRs that were SARS-CoV-2-associated, whereas depth meant the fraction of total T cells that were SARS-CoV-2-associated. Using the MIRA data, each spike-specific TCR was mapped to the spike region that the TCR reacts to and placed in a CD4 or CD8 class. Log10-transformed breadth and depth values were compared by one-way ANOVA with Sidak's multiple comparisons tests. In TCRdb, the immuneACCESS table is reduced to in-frame sequences with V and J assigned. These tables do not hold every clone; where another copy was compared, an unresolved V gene accounts for under half, and the others remain unexplained. From that table come the V and J calls and clone size; the DNA was used to work out D and trimming. The sample includes some 110,000 clones, with approximately 86% observed a single time. Over 3% of the sample comes from the top ten.

This material consisted of peripheral blood, taken 28 days after the second dose of the MenACWY control vaccine. The chain links TRBV6-5 with TRBJ1-5, and 10 junctional nucleotides match TRBD1. The TCR comes from an adult who received the MenACWY meningococcal vaccine as a control. The DNA sequence is given as TGTGCCAGCAGCAGGGACAGGGGTCAGCCCCAGCATTTT. The encoded protein is CASSRDRGQPQHF.